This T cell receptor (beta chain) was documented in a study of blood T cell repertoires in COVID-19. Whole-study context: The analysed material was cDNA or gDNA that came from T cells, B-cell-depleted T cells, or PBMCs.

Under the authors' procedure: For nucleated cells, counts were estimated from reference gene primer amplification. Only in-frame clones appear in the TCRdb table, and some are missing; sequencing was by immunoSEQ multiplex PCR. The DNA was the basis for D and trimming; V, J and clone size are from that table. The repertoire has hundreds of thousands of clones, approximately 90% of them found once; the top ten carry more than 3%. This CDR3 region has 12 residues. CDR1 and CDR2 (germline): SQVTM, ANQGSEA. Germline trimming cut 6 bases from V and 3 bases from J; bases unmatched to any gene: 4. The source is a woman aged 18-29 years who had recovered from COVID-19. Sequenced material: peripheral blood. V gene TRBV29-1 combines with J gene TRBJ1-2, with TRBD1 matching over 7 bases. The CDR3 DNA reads TGCAGCGTAGCCAGGGGGGACTATGGCTACACCTTC. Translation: CSVARGDYGYTF. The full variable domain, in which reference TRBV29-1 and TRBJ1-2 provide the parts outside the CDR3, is SAVISQKPSRDICQRGTSLTIQCQVDSQVTMMFWYRQQPGQSLTLIATANQGSEATYESGFVIDKFPISRPNLTFSTLTVSNMSPEDSSIYLCSVARGDYGYTFGSGTRLTVV.